This entry features one TCR beta chain sequence. V lost 6 bases to trimming and J lost 4 bases, with 7 bases between them. Per the germline V gene, CDR1 is MNHEY and CDR2 is SVGAGI. The CDR3 is 11 amino acids. The sample comes from a study of blood T cell repertoires in COVID-19. Whole-study context: Acute and convalescent COVID-19 specimens originated in the United States, Italy and Spain. The cDNA or gDNA used as material had been derived from T cells, B-cell-depleted T cells, or PBMCs.

Per the original data handling: Using reference gene primer amplification, nucleated cell counts were estimated. Clones were read by immunoSEQ multiplex PCR, and TCRdb kept only the in-frame ones, dropping some. Clone size and V and J calls were adopted from that table, with D and trimming inferred from the DNA. Of approximately 300,000 clones in the sample, about nine tenths were seen once. Sequencing used peripheral blood. The receptor was derived from a man younger than 35 with active or convalescent COVID-19. This sequence joins TRBV6-5 and TRBJ2-7; D may be TRBD1 (6 bases). Here the CDR3 DNA reads TGTGCCAGCAGGGACAGTTACGAGCAGTACTTC. Translating gives CASRDSYEQYF.